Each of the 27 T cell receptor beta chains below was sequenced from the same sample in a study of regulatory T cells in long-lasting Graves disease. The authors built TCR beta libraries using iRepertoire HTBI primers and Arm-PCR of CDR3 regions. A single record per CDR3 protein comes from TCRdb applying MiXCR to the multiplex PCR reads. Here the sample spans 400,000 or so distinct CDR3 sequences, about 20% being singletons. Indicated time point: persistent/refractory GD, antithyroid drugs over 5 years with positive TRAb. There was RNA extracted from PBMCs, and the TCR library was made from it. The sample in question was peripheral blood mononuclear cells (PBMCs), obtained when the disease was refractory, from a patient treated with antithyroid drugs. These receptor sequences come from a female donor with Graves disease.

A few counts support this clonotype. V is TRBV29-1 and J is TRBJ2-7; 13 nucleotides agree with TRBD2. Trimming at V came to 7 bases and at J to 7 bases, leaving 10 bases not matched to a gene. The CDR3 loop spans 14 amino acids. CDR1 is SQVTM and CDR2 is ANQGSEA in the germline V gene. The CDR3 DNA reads TGCAGCGCAGCGGGACTAGCGGGAACGGGGGAGCAGTACTTC. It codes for CSAAGLAGTGEQYF.

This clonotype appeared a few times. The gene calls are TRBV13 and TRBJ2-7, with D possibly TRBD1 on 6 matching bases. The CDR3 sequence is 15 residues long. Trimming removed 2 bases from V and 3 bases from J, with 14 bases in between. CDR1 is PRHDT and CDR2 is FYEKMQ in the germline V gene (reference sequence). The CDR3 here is CASSLIGQHYYEQYF. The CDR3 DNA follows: TGTGCCAGCAGCTTAATCGGACAGCACTACTACGAGCAGTACTTC.

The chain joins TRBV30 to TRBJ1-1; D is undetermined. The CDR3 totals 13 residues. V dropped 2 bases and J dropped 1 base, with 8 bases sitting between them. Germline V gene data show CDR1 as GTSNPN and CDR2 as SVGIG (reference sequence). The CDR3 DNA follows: TGTGCCTGGAGTCGTAAGGCGAACACTGAAGCTTTCTTT. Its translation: CAWSRKANTEAFF.

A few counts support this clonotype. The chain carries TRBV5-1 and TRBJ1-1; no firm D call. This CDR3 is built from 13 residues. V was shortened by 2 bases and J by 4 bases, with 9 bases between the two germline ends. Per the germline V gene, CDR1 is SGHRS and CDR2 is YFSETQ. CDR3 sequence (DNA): TGCGCCAGCAGCTTTGGGGAGCGCACTGAAGCTTTCTTT. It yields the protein CASSFGERTEAFF.

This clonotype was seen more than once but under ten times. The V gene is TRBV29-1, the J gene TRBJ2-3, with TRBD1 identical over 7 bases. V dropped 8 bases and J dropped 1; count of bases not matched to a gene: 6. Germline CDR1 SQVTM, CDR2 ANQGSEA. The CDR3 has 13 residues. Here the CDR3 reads CSIRQGGTDTQYF. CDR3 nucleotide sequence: TGCAGCATCCGACAGGGTGGCACAGATACGCAGTATTTT.

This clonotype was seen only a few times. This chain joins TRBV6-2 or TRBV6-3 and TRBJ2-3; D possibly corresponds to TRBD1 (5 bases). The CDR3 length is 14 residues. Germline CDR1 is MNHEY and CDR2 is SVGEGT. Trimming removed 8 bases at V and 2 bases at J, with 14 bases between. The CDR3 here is CASQGGIPTDTQYF. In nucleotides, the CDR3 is TGTGCCAGCCAGGGCGGCATTCCCACAGATACGCAGTATTTT.

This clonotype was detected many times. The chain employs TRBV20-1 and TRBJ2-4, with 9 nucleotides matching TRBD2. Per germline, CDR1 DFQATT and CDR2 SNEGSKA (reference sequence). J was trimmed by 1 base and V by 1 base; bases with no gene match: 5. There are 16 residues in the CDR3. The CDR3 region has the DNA TGCAGTGCTAGAGCAAGCGGGAGGTTGGCCAAAAACATTCAGTACTTC. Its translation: CSARASGRLAKNIQYF.

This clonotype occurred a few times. DNA for the CDR3: TGTGCCACCAGTGATGCGACCGGGACAGGGGGGGGGGAGACCCAGTACTTC. This codes for CATSDATGTGGGETQYF. The chain joins TRBV24-1 to TRBJ2-5, with 11 nucleotides matching TRBD1. Germline CDR1 KGHDR, CDR2 SFDVKD. The CDR3 length is 17 residues. Losses at the gene ends were 3 bases for V and 5 bases for J; bases not matched to a gene: 10.

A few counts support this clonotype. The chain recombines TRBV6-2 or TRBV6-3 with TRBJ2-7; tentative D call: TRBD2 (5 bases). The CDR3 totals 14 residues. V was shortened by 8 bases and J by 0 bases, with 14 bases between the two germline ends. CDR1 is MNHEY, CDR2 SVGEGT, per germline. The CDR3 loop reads CASYPGGSSYEQYF. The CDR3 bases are TGTGCCAGCTACCCCGGTGGGAGCTCCTACGAGCAGTACTTC.

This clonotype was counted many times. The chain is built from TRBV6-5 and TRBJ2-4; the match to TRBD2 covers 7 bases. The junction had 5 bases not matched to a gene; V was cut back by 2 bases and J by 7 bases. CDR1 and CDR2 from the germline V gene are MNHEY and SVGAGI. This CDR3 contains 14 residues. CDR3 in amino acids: CASSYGRERNIQYF. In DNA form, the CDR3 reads TGTGCCAGCAGTTACGGGCGGGAGAGGAACATTCAGTACTTC.

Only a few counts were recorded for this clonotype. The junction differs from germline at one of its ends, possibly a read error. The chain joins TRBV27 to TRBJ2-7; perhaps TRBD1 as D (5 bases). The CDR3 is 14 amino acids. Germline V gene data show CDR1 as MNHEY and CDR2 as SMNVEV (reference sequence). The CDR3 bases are TGTGCCAGCAGTTTAGGCCCAGGGTCCTTCGAGCAGTACTTC. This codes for CASSLGPGSFEQYF.

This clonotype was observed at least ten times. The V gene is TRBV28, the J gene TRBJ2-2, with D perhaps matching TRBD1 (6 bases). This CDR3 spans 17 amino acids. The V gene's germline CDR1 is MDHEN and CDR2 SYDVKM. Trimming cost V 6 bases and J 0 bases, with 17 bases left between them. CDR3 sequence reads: CASSNLWGPANTGELFF. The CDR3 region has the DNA TGTGCCAGCAGCAACCTATGGGGGCCCGCGAACACCGGGGAGCTGTTTTTT.

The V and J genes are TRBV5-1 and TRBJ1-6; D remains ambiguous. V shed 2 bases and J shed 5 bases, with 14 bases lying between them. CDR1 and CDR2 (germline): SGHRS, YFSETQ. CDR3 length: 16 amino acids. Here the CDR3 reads CASSFYPGEDNSPLHF. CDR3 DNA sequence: TGCGCCAGCAGCTTTTACCCAGGCGAGGATAATTCACCCCTCCACTTT. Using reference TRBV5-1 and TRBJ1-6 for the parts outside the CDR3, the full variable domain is KAGVTQTPRYLIKTRGQQVTLSCSPISGHRSVSWYQQTPGQGLQFLFEYFSETQRNKGNFPGRFSGRQFSNSRSEMNVSTLELGDSALYLCASSFYPGEDNSPLHFGNGTRLTVT.

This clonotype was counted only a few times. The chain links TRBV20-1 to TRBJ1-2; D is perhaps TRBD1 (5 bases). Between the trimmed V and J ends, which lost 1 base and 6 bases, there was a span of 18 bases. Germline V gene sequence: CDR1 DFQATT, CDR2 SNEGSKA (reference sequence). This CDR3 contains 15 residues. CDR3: CSARGGGGTRDGYTF. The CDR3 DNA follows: TGCAGTGCTAGAGGGGGTGGGGGGACCCGGGATGGCTACACCTTC.

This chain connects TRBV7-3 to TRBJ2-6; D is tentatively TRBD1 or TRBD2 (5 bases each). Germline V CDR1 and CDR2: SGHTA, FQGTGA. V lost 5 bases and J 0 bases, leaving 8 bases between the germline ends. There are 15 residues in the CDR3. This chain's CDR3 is CASSNGASGANVLTF. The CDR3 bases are TGTGCCAGCAGCAACGGGGCCTCTGGGGCCAACGTCCTGACTTTC.

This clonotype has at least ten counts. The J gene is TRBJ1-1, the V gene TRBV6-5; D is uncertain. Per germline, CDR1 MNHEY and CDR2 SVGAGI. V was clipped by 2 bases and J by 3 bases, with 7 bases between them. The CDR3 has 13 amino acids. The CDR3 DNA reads TGTGCCAGCAGTTACGAATGGGACACTGAAGCTTTCTTT. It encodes CASSYEWDTEAFF.

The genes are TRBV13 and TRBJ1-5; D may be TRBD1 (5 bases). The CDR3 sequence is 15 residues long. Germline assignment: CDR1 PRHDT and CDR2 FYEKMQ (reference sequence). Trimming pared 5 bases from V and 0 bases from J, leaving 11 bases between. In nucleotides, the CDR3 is TGTGCCAGCAGCGACCGACAGATTAGCAATCAGCCCCAGCATTTT. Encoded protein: CASSDRQISNQPQHF.

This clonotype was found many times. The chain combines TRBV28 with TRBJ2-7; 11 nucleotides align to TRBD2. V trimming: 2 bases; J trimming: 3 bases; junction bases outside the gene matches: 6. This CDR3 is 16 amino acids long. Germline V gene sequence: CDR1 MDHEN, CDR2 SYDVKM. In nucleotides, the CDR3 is TGTGCCAGCAGTTTAAGGACTAGCGGGTCATTCTACGAGCAGTACTTC. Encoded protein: CASSLRTSGSFYEQYF.

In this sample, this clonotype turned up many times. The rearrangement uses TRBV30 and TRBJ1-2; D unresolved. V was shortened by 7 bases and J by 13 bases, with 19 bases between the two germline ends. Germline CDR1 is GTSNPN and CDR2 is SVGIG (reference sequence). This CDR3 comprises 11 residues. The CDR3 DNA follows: TGTGCCTTTCGGTCATCCCCCGAGGTCACCTTC. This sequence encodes CAFRSSPEVTF.

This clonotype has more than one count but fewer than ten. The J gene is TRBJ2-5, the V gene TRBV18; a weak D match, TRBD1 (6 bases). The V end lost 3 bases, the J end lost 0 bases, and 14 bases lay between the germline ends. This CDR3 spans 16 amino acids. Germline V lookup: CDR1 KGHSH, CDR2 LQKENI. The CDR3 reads CASSPLGARYQETQYF. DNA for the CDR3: TGTGCCAGCTCACCGCTGGGGGCGCGGTACCAAGAGACCCAGTACTTC.

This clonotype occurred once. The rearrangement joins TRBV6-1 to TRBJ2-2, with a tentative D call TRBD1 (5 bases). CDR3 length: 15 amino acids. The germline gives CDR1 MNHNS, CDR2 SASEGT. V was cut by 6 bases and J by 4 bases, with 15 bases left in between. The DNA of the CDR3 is TGTGCCAGCAGCCAAAGACAGAGAACCACCGGGGAGCTGTTTTTT. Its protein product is CASSQRQRTTGELFF.

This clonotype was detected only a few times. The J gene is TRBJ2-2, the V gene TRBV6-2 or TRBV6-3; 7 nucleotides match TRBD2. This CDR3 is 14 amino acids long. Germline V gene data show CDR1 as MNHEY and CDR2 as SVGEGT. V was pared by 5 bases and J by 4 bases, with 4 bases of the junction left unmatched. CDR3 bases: TGTGCCAGCAGTCTTAGCGGGCTCACCGGGGAGCTGTTTTTT. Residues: CASSLSGLTGELFF.

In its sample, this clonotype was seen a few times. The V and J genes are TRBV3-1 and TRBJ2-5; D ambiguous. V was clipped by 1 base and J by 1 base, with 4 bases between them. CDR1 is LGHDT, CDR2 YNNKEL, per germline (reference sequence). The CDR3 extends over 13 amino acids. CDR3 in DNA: TGTGCCAGCAGCCAAGTCCCCCAAGAGACCCAGTACTTC. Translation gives CASSQVPQETQYF.

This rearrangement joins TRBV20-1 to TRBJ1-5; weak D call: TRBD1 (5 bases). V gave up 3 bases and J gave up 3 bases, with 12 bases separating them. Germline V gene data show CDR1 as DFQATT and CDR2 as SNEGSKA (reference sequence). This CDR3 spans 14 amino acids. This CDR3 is CSARATAYNQPQHF. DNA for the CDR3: TGCAGTGCTAGGGCGACAGCTTACAATCAGCCCCAGCATTTT.

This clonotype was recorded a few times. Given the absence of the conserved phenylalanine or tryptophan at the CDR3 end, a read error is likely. The CDR3 loop is CASSYSTGTEAFS. CDR3 nucleotides: TGTGCCAGCAGTTACTCGACTGGTACTGAAGCTTTCTCT. This chain connects TRBV6-5 to TRBJ1-1; D is undetermined. The CDR3 is 13 residues long. The V end lost 0 bases, the J end lost 5 bases, and 7 bases lay between the germline ends. Per the germline V gene, CDR1 is MNHEY and CDR2 is SVGAGI.

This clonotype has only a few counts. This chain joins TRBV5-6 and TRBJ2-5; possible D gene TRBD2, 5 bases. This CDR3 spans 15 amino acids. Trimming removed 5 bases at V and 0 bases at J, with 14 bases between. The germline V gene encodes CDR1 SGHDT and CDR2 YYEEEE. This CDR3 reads CASSEREWYQETQYF. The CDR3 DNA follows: TGTGCCAGCAGTGAGAGGGAGTGGTACCAAGAGACCCAGTACTTC.

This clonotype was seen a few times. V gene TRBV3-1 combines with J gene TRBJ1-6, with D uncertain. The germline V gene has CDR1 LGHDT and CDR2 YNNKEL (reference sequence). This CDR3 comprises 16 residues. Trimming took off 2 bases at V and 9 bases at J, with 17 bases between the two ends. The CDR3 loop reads CASSQTRAREGSPLHF. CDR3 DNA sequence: TGTGCCAGCAGCCAAACGAGGGCCCGGGAGGGTTCACCCCTCCACTTT.